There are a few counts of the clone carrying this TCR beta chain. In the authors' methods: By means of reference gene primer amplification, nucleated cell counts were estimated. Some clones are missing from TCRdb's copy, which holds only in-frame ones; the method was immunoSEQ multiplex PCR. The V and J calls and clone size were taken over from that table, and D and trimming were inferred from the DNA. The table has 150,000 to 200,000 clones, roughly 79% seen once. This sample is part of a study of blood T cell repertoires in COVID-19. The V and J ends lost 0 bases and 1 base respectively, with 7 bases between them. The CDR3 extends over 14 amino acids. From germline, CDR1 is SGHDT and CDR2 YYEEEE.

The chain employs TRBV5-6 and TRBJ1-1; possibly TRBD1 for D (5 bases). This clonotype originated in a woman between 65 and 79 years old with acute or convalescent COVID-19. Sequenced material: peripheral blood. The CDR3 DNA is TGTGCCAGCAGCTTGGGGGGCGCGAACACTGAAGCTTTCTTT. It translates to CASSLGGANTEAFF. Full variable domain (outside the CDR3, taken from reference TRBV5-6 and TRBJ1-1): DAGVTQSPTHLIKTRGQQVTLRCSPKSGHDTVSWYQQALGQGPQFIFQYYEEEERQRGNFPDRFSGHQFPNYSSELNVNALLLGDSALYLCASSLGGANTEAFFGQGTRLTVV.